The entry that follows covers one TCR beta chain sequence. The antigen remains unidentified. This sample is drawn from a study of beta chain features in type 1 diabetes. Germline values: CDR1 SGHRS, CDR2 YFSETQ. The germline V and J ends were trimmed by 5 bases and 5 bases, with 14 bases remaining between them. CDR3 length equals 14 residues. Study-wide results and limits: Diminished insertions and augmented deletions at VDJ junctions characterized type 1 diabetes patients.

Every isolated RNA sample was fully reverse transcribed, so sequencing captured expressed TCRB transcripts. Sequencing used immunoSEQ multiplex PCR; TCRdb keeps in-frame clones, though not all of them. The sample records some 220,000 clones, about a tenth being singletons. The sequence derives from a man younger than 35 in good health. Sequencing used central memory CD4+ T cells from blood. The chain is built from TRBV5-1 and TRBJ2-1; possibly TRBD1 for D (5 bases). The CDR3 reads CASSFGQKNNEQFF. The CDR3 bases are TGCGCCAGCAGTTTTGGACAAAAAAACAATGAGCAGTTCTTC.